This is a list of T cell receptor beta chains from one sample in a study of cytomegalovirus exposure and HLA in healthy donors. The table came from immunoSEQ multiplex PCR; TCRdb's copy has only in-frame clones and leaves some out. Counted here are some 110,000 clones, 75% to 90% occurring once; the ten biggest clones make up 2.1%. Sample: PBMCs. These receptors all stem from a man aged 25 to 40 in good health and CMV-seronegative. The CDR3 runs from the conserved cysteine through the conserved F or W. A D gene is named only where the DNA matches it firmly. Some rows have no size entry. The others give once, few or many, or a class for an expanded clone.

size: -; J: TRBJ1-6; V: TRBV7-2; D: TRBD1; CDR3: CASSSGQGNNSPLHF; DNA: TGTGCCAGCAGCTCCGGACAGGGAAATAATTCACCCCTCCACTTT
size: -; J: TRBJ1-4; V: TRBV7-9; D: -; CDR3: CASSLGGVDNEKLFF; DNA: TGTGCCAGCAGCTTGGGGGGGGTTGATAATGAAAAACTGTTTTTT
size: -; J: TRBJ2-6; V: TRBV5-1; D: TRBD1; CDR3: CASSPRTGSSGANVLTF; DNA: TGCGCCAGCAGCCCTAGGACAGGAAGCTCTGGGGCCAACGTCCTGACTTTC
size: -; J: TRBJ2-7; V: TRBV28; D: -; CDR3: CASSLVGQRYEQYF; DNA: TGTGCCAGCAGTTTAGTGGGCCAGAGATACGAGCAGTACTTC
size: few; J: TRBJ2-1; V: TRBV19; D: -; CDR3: CASSIDHSRGEQFF; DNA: TGTGCCAGTAGTATAGATCATTCGAGAGGTGAGCAGTTCTTC
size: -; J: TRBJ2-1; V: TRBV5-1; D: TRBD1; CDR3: CASSSGTVSYNEQFF; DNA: TGCGCCAGCAGCTCCGGGACAGTCTCCTACAATGAGCAGTTCTTC
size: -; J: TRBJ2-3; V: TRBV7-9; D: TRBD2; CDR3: CASRSTSGGYFRDTQYF; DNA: TGTGCCAGCAGATCTACTAGCGGGGGATACTTTAGAGATACGCAGTATTTT
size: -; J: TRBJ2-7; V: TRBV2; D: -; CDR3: CASSRDILYEQYF; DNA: TGTGCCAGCAGTCGGGACATCCTCTACGAGCAGTACTTC
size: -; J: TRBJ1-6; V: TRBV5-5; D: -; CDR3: CASSLAPLYNSPLHF; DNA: TGTGCCAGCAGCTTGGCTCCCCTTTATAATTCACCCCTCCACTTT
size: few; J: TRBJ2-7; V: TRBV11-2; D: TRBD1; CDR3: CASSSYRGSYEQYF; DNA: TGTGCCAGCAGCTCATACAGGGGCTCCTACGAGCAGTACTTC
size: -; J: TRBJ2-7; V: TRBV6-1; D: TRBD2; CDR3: CASSALAGALGEQYF; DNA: TGTGCCAGCAGTGCTCTAGCGGGGGCTTTGGGGGAGCAGTACTTC
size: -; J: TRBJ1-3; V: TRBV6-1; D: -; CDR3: CASSIDSHPGNTIYF; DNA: TGTGCCAGCAGCATTGACAGTCACCCTGGAAACACCATATATTTT
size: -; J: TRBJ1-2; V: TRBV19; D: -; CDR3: CASTAGVSNYGYTF; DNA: TGTGCCAGTACCGCAGGGGTCTCTAACTATGGCTACACCTTC
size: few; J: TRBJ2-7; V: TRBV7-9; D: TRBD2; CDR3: CAFRGASGGRAYEQYF; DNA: TGTGCCTTTCGGGGGGCTAGCGGGGGTAGGGCCTACGAGCAGTACTTC
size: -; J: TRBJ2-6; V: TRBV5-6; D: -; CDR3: CASSSLFSGANGLTF; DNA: TGTGCCAGCAGCTCGCTATTCTCTGGGGCCAACGGCCTGACTTTC
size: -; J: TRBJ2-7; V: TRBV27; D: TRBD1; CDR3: CASSQQTGQGVYEQYF; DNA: TGTGCCAGCAGTCAGCAAACGGGACAGGGGGTTTACGAGCAGTACTTC
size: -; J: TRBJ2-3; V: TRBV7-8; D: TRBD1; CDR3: CASSPGQGATDTQYF; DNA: TGTGCCAGCAGCCCCGGACAGGGGGCCACAGATACGCAGTATTTT
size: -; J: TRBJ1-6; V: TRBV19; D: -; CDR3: CASSIVRGSSYNSPLHF; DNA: TGTGCCAGTAGTATTGTTAGGGGGAGTTCCTATAATTCACCCCTCCACTTT
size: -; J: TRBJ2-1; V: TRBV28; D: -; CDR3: CASTTGQRGYNEQFF; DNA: TGTGCCAGCACCACCGGACAGAGGGGCTACAATGAGCAGTTCTTC
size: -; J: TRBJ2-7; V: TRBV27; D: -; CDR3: CASRSSYRGGYYEQYF; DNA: TGTGCCAGCAGGAGTTCCTACAGGGGGGGGTACTACGAGCAGTACTTC
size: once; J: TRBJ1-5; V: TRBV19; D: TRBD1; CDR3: CASKEAGTGLWQPQHF; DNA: TGTGCCAGTAAAGAGGCGGGGACAGGGCTTTGGCAGCCCCAGCATTTT
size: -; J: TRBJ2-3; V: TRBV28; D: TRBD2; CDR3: CASSSVSSSGGPTDTQYF; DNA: TGTGCCAGCAGTTCCGTCTCGTCTAGCGGGGGGCCCACAGATACGCAGTATTTT
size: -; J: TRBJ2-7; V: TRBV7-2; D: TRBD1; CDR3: CASSLAPTGNSYEQYF; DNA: TGTGCCAGCAGCTTAGCCCCGACAGGGAACTCCTACGAGCAGTACTTC
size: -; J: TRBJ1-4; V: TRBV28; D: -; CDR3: CASSLGRVEKLFF; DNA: TGTGCCAGCAGTTTAGGCAGGGTTGAAAAACTGTTTTTT
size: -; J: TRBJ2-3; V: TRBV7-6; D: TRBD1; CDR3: CASSPTGTDLFTDTQYF; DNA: TGTGCCAGCAGCCCTACCGGGACAGATTTATTCACAGATACGCAGTATTTT
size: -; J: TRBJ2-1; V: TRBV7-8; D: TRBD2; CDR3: CASSLGTSGRYNEQFF; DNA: TGTGCCAGCAGCCTCGGGACTAGCGGCAGATACAATGAGCAGTTCTTC
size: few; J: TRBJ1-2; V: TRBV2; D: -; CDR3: CASSFRTENYGYTF; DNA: TGTGCCAGCAGCTTTAGGACAGAGAACTATGGCTACACCTTC
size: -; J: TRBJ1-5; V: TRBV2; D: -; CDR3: CASSTGNLGNQPQHF; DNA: TGTGCCAGCAGTACAGGGAATTTGGGCAATCAGCCCCAGCATTTT
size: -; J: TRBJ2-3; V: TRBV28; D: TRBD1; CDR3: CASSFQGTGATDTQYF; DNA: TGTGCCAGCAGTTTCCAAGGGACAGGGGCCACAGATACGCAGTATTTT
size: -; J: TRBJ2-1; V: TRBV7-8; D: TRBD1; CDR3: CASSQGADNEQFF; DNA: TGTGCCAGCAGCCAGGGGGCGGACAATGAGCAGTTCTTC
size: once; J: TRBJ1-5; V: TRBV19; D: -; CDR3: CASRGDLISPQHF; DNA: TGTGCCAGTAGAGGAGACCTTATCAGCCCCCAGCATTTT
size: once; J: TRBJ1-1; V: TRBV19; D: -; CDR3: CASSIEVGAEAFF; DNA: TGTGCCAGTAGTATAGAGGTGGGCGCTGAAGCTTTCTTT
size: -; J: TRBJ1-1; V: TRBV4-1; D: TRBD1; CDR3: CASRGTGGADTEAFF; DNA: TGCGCCAGCAGGGGGACAGGGGGCGCGGACACTGAAGCTTTCTTT
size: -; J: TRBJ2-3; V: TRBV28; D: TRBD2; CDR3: CASSRGLARSTDTQYF; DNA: TGTGCCAGCAGCCGGGGACTAGCGAGATCCACAGATACGCAGTATTTT
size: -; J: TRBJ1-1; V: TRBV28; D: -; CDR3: CASSYTLSVRTEAFF; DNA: TGTGCCAGCAGTTACACCCTGAGCGTTCGGACTGAAGCTTTCTTT
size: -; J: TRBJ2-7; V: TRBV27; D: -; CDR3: CASSLSRGPLTYEQYF; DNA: TGTGCCAGCAGTTTATCCCGAGGGCCACTAACCTACGAGCAGTACTTC